This TCR beta chain was retrieved from a study of shared clonotypes between healthy human individuals. Assay execution took place at the deep level. Sorted subsets were amplified in replicate PCRs using around 200 ng DNA, 30,000 to 35,000 T cell genomes. This table comes from immunoSEQ multiplex PCR, and its TCRdb copy is limited to in-frame clones, with some not included. The data show approximately 1.5 million clones, 95% to 99% seen once. This CDR3 has 17 residues. Germline V gene sequence: CDR1 MNHEY, CDR2 SMNVEV (reference sequence). Unmatched junction bases numbered 10, after V lost 5 bases and J lost 0 bases.

The source material was naive CD4+ T cells sorted from blood. Subset: CD45RA+ positively selected. This sequence originates from a man aged 25-40 years in good health. The rearrangement uses TRBV27 and TRBJ2-1; 7 nucleotides match TRBD2. The CDR3 bases are TGTGCCAGCAGTCTAACCCAAGCGGGAAGCTCCTACAATGAGCAGTTCTTC. It specifies CASSLTQAGSSYNEQFF.